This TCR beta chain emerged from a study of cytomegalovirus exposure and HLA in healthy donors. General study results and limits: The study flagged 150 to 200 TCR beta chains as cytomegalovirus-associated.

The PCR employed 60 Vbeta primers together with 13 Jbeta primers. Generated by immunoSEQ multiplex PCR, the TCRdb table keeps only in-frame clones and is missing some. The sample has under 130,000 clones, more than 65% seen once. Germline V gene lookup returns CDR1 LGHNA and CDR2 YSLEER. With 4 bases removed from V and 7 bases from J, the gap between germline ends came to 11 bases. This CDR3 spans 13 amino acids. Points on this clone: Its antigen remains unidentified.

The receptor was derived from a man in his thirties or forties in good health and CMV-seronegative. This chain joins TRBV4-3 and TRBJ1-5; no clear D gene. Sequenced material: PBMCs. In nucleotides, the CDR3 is TGCGCCAGCAGCCTCACCCGGGGACAGCCCCAGCATTTT. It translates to CASSLTRGQPQHF.